This TCR beta chain was identified in a study of T cells in Graves' hyperthyroidism and ophthalmopathy. Study-level information: Peripheral blood was acquired at first diagnosis, ahead of any therapy whatsoever. Study findings and constraints: Ophthalmopathy was separated from stable hyperthyroidism by a 13 V-J model. Researchers found most expanded thyroid clonotypes above 0.001 in blood as well.

In the case of this clonotype: The antigen remains undetermined.

The CDR3 sequence is 18 residues long. V lost 0 bases to trimming and J lost 0 bases, with 14 bases between them. Germline V gene lookup returns CDR1 MNHEY and CDR2 SVGAGI. The source material, RNA transcripts, was used to amplify TCR beta CDR3 regions. The HTBI primer set was used in a first-round RT-PCR of the TCR CDR3. TCRdb reprocessed the multiplex PCR reads via MiXCR and lists one record per CDR3 protein. The table includes some 250,000 distinct CDR3 sequences, more than 12% detected once. The sequence was obtained from a woman aged 35 to 49 with Graves' hyperthyroidism that later progressed to Graves' ophthalmopathy. The specimen was blood. This rearrangement joins TRBV6-5 to TRBJ1-4; D not resolved. CDR3 residues: CASSYSSGSPATNEKLFF. The CDR3, as DNA: TGTGCCAGCAGTTACTCCAGCGGGAGCCCTGCAACTAATGAAAAACTGTTTTTT.